Listed below are T cell receptor beta chains from one sample, sequenced in a study of T-cell reconstitution after alpha-beta-depleted transplantation in children. One entry per CDR3 protein, called by TCRdb with MiXCR from the PCR reads. The sample holds hundreds of thousands of distinct CDR3 sequences; around 9.6% are singletons and the top ten take over 5%. The sample in question was PBMCs from the stem cell graft donor, obtained from the stem cell graft. Receptors originate from a human donor who donated a stem cell graft to a child with acute lymphoblastic leukemia. Each CDR3 is given with its conserved first and last residue. D genes are given only for firm matches. Rows give clone size only sometimes, using once, few, many, or a class for an expanded clone.

few | TRBJ2-3 | TRBD1 | TRBV4-2 | 16 | TGTGCCAGCAGCCATGGGACAGGGACTAGCACAGATACGCAGTATTTT | CASSHGTGTSTDTQYF
many | TRBJ1-1 | . | TRBV24-1 | 13 | TGTGCCACCAGAGACAACTTGAACACTGAAGCTTTCTTT | CATRDNLNTEAFF
few | TRBJ1-1 | . | TRBV6-2/TRBV6-3 | 13 | TGTGCCAGCAGAGAGACCCCCTCCCCTGAAGCTTTCTTT | CASRETPSPEAFF
few | TRBJ1-6 | TRBD1 | TRBV7-2 | 14 | TGTGCCAGCAGGCCGGGACAGGGGGCTTCACCCCTCCACTTT | CASRPGQGASPLHF
once | TRBJ1-2 | . | TRBV5-4 | 14 | TGTGCCAGCAGCTTGGGCAGCCTTTCCTATGGCTACACCTTC | CASSLGSLSYGYTF
many | TRBJ1-1 | . | TRBV4-1 | 15 | TGCGCCAGCAGCCAAGATTGGGGGGTGGGCACTGAAGCTTTCTTT | CASSQDWGVGTEAFF
many | TRBJ1-1 | . | TRBV27 | 11 | TGTGCCAGCAACTATGGTGGTGAAGCTTTCTTT | CASNYGGEAFF
. | TRBJ2-7 | . | TRBV7-9 | 12 | TGTGCCAGCAGCCCTCGGGACTACGAGCAGTACTTC | CASSPRDYEQYF
. | TRBJ1-1 | . | TRBV5-1 | 15 | TGCGCCAGCAGCCCGGTCCGGGAAGGAGGCACTGAAGCTTTCTTT | CASSPVREGGTEAFF
many | TRBJ2-7 | . | TRBV5-4 | 13 | TGTGCCAGCAACACAAACAGCCGGGCAGAGCAGTACTTC | CASNTNSRAEQYF
few | TRBJ1-5 | . | TRBV5-6 | 15 | TGTGCCAGCAGCTTGGGGGTGAAGTGGGATCAGCCCCAGCATTTT | CASSLGVKWDQPQHF
many | TRBJ2-3 | TRBD2 | TRBV6-1 | 16 | TGTGCCAGCAGTCGACTAGCGGGCCTGAACACAGATACGCAGTATTTT | CASSRLAGLNTDTQYF
few | TRBJ1-2 | . | TRBV9 | 14 | TGTGCCAGCAGCGTATTTGGGGGGCTGGGAGGCTACACCTTC | CASSVFGGLGGYTF
. | TRBJ1-2 | . | TRBV4-1 | 14 | TGCGCCAGCAGCCCCCGTTGGGGGGCGGATGGCTACACCTTC | CASSPRWGADGYTF
many | TRBJ2-1 | TRBD2 | TRBV15 | 18 | TGTGCCACCAGCAGAGATCAGAGCGGGGGGCGGTCCGGAGATGAGCAGTTCTTC | CATSRDQSGGRSGDEQFF
few | TRBJ2-1 | . | TRBV6-1 | 14 | TGTGCCAGCACCCCGGGGAGGTCCTACAATGAGCAGTTCTTC | CASTPGRSYNEQFF
. | TRBJ1-5 | . | TRBV12-3/TRBV12-4 | 15 | TGTGCCAGCAGTTCGGCTGGGGGTAGCAATCAGCCCCAGCATTTT | CASSSAGGSNQPQHF
many | TRBJ2-2 | . | TRBV7-2 | 14 | TGTGCCAGCAGCTCCCGAATGAACACCGGGGAGCTGTTTTTT | CASSSRMNTGELFF
few | TRBJ2-7 | TRBD1 | TRBV15 | 15 | TGTGCCACCAGCAGAGATCCGGGACAGGGTAACGAGCAGTACTTC | CATSRDPGQGNEQYF
. | TRBJ2-7 | . | TRBV3-1 | 14 | TGTGCCAGCAGCCAAGTGCAGGGCTCCAACGAGCAGTACTTC | CASSQVQGSNEQYF
. | TRBJ1-3 | . | TRBV12-3/TRBV12-4 | 13 | TGTGCCAGCAGTGGCCACTCTGGAAACACCATATATTTT | CASSGHSGNTIYF
few | TRBJ2-1 | TRBD1 | TRBV3-1 | 15 | TGTGCCAGCAGCCGCGAGGGGGCTGGGGGCGATGAGCAGTTCTTC | CASSREGAGGDEQFF
. | TRBJ2-3 | TRBD1 | TRBV27 | 15 | TGTGCCAGCAGTGCCCGGGACAGGGTCACAGATACGCAGTATTTT | CASSARDRVTDTQYF
few | TRBJ2-7 | . | TRBV5-1 | 14 | TGCGCCAGCAGCTTTGGCGGGGATGCAACCGAGCAGTACTTC | CASSFGGDATEQYF
many | TRBJ1-1 | . | TRBV3-1 | 16 | TGTGCCAGCAGCCAAGGGGGTGGTGAGGGCTACACTGAAGCTTTCTTT | CASSQGGGEGYTEAFF
. | TRBJ1-1 | . | TRBV7-9 | 18 | TGTGCCAGCAGCCGAATCCTGCTCCGGGGACTTATGAACACTGAAGCTTTCTTT | CASSRILLRGLMNTEAFF
many | TRBJ2-5 | TRBD2 | TRBV12-3/TRBV12-4 | 16 | TGTGCCAGCAGATCCGGACTAGCGGAGTACCAAGAGACCCAGTACTTC | CASRSGLAEYQETQYF
. | TRBJ2-2 | . | TRBV29-1 | 12 | TGCAGCGTTGAGCCGAGGGCCGGGGAGCTGTTTTTT | CSVEPRAGELFF
few | TRBJ1-4 | . | TRBV5-1 | 15 | TGCGCCAGCAGCTGGGATTCTGAATTCGGTGAAAAACTGTTTTTT | CASSWDSEFGEKLFF
many | TRBJ2-7 | . | TRBV11-2 | 17 | TGTGCCAGCAGCTTCGCCGATCGGGGCAGGAGATCCTACGAGCAGTACTTC | CASSFADRGRRSYEQYF
. | TRBJ1-2 | . | TRBV5-1 | 13 | TGCGCCAGCAGCGGCGAGGTGGACTATGGCTACACCTTC | CASSGEVDYGYTF
few | TRBJ1-1 | . | TRBV7-9 | 15 | TGTGCCAGCAGCTTATTAGGGAGAATGGGCGTTGAAGCTTTCTTT | CASSLLGRMGVEAFF
. | TRBJ2-5 | . | TRBV7-2 | 14 | TGTGCCAGCAGCTTACGGCTGGTCTTAGAGACCCAGTACTTC | CASSLRLVLETQYF